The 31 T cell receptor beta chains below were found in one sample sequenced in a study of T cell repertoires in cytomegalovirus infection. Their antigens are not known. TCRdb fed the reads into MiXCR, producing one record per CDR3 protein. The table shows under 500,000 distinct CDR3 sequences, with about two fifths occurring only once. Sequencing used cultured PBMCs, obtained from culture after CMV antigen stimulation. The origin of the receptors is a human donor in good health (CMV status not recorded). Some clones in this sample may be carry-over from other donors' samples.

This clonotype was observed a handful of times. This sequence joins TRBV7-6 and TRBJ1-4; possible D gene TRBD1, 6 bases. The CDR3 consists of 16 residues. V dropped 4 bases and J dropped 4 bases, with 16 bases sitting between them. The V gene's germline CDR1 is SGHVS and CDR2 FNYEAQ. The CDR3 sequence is CASSSGGASLNEKLFF. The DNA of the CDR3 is TGTGCCAGCAGCTCCGGGGGGGCGAGTCTTAATGAAAAACTGTTTTTT. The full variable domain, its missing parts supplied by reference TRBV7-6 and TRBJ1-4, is GAGVSQSPRYKVTKRGQDVALRCDPISGHVSLYWYRQALGQGPEFLTYFNYEAQQDKSGLPNDRFSAERPEGSISTLTIQRTEQRDSAMYRCASSSGGASLNEKLFFGSGTQLSVL.

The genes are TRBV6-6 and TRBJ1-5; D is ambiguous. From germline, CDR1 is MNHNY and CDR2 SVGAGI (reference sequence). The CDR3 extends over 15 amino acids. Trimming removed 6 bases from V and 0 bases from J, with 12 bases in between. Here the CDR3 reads CASSWALHSNQPQHF. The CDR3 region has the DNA TGTGCCAGCAGCTGGGCCCTCCATAGCAATCAGCCCCAGCATTTT.

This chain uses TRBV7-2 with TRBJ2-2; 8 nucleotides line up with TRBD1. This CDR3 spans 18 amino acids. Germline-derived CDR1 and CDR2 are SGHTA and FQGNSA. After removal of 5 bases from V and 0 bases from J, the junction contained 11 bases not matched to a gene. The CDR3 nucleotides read TGTGCCAGCAGCCCCCGCGAAAGGGACAGGACGAACACCGGGGAGCTGTTTTTT. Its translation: CASSPRERDRTNTGELFF.

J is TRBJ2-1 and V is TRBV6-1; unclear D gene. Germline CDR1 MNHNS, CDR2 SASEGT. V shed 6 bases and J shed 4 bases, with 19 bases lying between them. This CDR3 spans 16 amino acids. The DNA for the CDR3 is TGTGCCAGCAGGGGGTCCGGGCTCCTCTTTTACAATGAGCAGTTCTTC. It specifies CASRGSGLLFYNEQFF.

The CDR3 loop is CASSPGQGRNQPQHF. The CDR3 nucleotides read TGTGCCAGCAGTCCGGGACAGGGACGCAATCAGCCCCAGCATTTT. V and J are TRBV12-3 or TRBV12-4 and TRBJ1-5, with TRBD1 identical over 9 bases. This CDR3 spans 15 amino acids. The V and J ends lost 5 bases and 2 bases, in that order; junction bases with no gene match: 4.

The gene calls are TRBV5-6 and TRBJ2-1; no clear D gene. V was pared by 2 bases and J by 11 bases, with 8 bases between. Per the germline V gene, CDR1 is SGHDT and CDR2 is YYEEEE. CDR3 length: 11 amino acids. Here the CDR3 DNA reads TGTGCCAGCAGCTTTGCTTTCCAGCAGTTCTTC. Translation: CASSFAFQQFF.

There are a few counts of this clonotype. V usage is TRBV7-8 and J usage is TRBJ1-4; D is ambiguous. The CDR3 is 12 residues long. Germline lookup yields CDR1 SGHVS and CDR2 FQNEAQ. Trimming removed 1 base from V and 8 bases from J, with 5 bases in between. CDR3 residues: CASSLGPEKLFF. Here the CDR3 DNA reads TGTGCCAGCAGCTTAGGCCCAGAAAAACTGTTTTTT.

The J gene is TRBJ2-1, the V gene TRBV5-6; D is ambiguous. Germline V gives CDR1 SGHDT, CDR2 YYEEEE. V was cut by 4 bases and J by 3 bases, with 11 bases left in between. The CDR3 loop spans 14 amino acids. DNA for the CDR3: TGTGCCAGCAGCCTCACAGCAGGCTACAATGAGCAGTTCTTC. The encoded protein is CASSLTAGYNEQFF.

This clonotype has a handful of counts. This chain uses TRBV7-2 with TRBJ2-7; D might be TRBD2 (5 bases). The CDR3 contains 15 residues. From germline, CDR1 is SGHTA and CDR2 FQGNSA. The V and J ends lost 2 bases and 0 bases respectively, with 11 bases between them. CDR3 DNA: TGTGCCAGCAGCTTATTTCGGGGAAACTCCTACGAGCAGTACTTC. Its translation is CASSLFRGNSYEQYF. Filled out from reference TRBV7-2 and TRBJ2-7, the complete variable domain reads GAGVSQSPSNKVTEKGKDVELRCDPISGHTALYWYRQSLGQGLEFLIYFQGNSAPDKSGLPSDRFSAERTGGSVSTLTIQRTQQEDSAVYLCASSLFRGNSYEQYFGPGTRLTVT.

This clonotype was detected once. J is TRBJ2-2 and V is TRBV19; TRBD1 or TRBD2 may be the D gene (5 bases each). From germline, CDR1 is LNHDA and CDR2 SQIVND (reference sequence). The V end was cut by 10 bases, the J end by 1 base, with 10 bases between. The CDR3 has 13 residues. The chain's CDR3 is CATWDLNTGELFF. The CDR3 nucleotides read TGTGCCACCTGGGACCTGAACACCGGGGAGCTGTTTTTT.

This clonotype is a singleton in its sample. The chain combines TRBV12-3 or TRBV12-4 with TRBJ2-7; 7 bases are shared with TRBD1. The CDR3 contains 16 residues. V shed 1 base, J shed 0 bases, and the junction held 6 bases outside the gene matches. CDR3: CASSLEDRISSYEQYF. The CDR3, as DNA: TGTGCCAGCAGTTTAGAGGACAGGATAAGCTCCTACGAGCAGTACTTC.

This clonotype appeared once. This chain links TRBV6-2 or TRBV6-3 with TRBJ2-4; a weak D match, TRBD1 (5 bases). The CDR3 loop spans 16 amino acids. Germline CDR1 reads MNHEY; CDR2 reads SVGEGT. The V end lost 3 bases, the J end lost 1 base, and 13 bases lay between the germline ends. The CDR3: CASSYRPGPAKNIQYF. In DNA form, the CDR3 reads TGTGCCAGCAGTTATCGTCCAGGGCCGGCCAAAAACATTCAGTACTTC.

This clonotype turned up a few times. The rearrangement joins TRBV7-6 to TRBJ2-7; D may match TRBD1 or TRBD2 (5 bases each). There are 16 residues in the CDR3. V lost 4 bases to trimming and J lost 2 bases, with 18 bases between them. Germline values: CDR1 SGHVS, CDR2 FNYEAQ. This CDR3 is CASSSGEGRVAYEQYF. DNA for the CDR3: TGTGCCAGCAGCTCCGGAGAGGGGCGGGTAGCCTACGAGCAGTACTTC.

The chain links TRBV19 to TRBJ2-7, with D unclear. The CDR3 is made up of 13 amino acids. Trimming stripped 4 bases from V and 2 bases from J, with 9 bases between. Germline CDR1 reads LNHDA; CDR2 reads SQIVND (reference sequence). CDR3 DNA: TGTGCCAGTAGTAGAGGACGGACCTACGAGCAGTACTTC. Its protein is CASSRGRTYEQYF.

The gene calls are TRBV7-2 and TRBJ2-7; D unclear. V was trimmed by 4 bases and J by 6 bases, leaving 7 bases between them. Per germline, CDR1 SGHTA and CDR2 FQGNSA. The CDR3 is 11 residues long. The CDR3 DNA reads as TGTGCCAGCAGCTACGGACGCGAGCAGTACTTC. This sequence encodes CASSYGREQYF.

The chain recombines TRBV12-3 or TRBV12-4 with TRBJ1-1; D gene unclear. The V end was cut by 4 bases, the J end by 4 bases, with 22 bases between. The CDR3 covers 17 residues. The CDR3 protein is CASSSPRTRQGGTEAFF. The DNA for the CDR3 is TGTGCCAGCAGTTCACCCAGAACCAGACAAGGCGGCACTGAAGCTTTCTTT.

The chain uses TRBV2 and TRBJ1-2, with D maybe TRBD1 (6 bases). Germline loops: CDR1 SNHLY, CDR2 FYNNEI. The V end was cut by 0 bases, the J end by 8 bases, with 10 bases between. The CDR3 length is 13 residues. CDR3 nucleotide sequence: TGTGCCAGCAGTGAAGCCAGGGGAAGCGGCTACACCTTC. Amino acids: CASSEARGSGYTF.

CDR3 loop: CASILGGPGSSYEQYF. CDR3 nucleotide sequence: TGTGCCAGCATTCTGGGCGGCCCTGGAAGCTCCTACGAGCAGTACTTC. The chain carries TRBV6-1 and TRBJ2-7; no definite D call. Trimming pared 7 bases from V and 0 bases from J, leaving 19 bases between. The V gene's germline CDR1 is MNHNS and CDR2 SASEGT. The CDR3 is made up of 16 amino acids.

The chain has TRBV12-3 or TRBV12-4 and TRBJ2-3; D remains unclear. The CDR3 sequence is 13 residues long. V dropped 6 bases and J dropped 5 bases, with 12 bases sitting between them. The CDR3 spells CASSPYPGDTQYF. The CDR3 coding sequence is TGTGCCAGCAGCCCCTATCCGGGAGATACGCAGTATTTT.

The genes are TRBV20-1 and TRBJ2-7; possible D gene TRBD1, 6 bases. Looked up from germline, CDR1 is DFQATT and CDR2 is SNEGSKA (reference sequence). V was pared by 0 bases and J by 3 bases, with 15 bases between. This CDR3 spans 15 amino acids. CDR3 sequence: CSARDAQGSVYEQYF. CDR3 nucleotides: TGCAGTGCTAGAGATGCGCAGGGGAGCGTCTACGAGCAGTACTTC.

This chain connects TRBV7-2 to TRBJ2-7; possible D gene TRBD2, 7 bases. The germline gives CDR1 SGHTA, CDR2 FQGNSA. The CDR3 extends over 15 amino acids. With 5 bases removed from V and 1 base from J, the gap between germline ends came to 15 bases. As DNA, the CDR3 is TGTGCCAGCAGCCGCGGCGGGGGCTGGTCCTACGAGCAGTACTTC. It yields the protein CASSRGGGWSYEQYF.

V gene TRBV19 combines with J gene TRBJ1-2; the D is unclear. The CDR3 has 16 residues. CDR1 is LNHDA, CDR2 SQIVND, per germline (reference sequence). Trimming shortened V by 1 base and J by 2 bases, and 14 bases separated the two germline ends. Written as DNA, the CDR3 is TGTGCCAGTAGTATAGCCCTTCGGGTCGGAAACTATGGCTACACCTTC. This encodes CASSIALRVGNYGYTF. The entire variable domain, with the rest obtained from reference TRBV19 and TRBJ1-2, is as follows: DGGITQSPKYLFRKEGQNVTLSCEQNLNHDAMYWYRQDPGQGLRLIYYSQIVNDFQKGDIAEGYSVSREKKESFPLTVTSAQKNPTAFYLCASSIALRVGNYGYTFGSGTRLTVV.

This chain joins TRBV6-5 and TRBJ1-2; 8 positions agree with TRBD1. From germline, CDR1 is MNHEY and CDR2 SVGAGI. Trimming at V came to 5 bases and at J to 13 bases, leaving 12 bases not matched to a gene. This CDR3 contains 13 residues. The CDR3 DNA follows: TGTGCCAGCAGTGCCCCGGGACAGGCCCCTTTCACCTTC. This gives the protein CASSAPGQAPFTF.

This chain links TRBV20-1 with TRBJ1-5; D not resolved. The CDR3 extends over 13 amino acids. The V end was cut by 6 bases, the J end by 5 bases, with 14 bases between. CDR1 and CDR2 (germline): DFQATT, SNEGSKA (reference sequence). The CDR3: CSARSGVDQPQHF. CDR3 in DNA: TGCAGTGCCCGAAGCGGGGTTGATCAGCCCCAGCATTTT.

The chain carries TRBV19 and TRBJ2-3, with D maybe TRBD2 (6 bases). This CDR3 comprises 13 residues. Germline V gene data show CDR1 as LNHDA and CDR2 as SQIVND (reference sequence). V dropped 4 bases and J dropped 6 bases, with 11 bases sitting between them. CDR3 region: CASSRRGEDTQYF. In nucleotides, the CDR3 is TGTGCCAGTAGTAGGAGGGGCGAGGATACGCAGTATTTT.

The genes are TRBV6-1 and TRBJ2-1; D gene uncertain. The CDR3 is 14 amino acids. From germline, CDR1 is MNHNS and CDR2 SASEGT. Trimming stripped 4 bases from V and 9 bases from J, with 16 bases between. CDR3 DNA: TGTGCCAGCAGTGCCCCTGGCAGCCTCGGTGAGCAGTTCTTC. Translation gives CASSAPGSLGEQFF.

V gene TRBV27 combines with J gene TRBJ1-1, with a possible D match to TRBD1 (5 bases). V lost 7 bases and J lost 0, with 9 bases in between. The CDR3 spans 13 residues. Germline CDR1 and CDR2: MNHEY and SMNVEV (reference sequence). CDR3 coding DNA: TGTGCCAGCACTCGCAGGGTGAACACTGAAGCTTTCTTT. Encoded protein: CASTRRVNTEAFF.

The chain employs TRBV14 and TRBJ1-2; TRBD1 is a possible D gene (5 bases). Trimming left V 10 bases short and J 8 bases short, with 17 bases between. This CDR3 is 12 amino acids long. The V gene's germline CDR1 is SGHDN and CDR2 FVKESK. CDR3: CATGTSHLGYTF. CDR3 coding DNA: TGTGCCACCGGGACTTCCCATTTGGGCTACACCTTC.

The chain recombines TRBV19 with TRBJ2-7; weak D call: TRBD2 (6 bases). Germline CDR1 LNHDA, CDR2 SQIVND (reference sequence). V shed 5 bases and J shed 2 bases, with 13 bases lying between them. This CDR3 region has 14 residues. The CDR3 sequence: CASSRRRGTYEQYF. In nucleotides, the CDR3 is TGTGCCAGTAGTCGGCGGCGGGGCACCTACGAGCAGTACTTC.

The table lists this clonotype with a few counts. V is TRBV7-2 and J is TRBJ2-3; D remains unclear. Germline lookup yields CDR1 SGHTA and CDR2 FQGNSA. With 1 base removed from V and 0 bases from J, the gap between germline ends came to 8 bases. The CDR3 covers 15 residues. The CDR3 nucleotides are TGTGCCAGCAGCTTAGGGACCCCTAGCACAGATACGCAGTATTTT. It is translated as CASSLGTPSTDTQYF.

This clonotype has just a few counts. CDR3: CASSPQESSYEQYF. CDR3 nucleotide sequence: TGTGCCAGCAGTCCTCAGGAGAGCTCCTACGAGCAGTACTTC. The V and J genes are TRBV12-3 or TRBV12-4 and TRBJ2-7, with D uncertain. CDR3 length: 14 residues. V shed 5 bases and J shed 0 bases, with 11 bases lying between them.